This T cell receptor (beta chain) was documented in a study of CD8 T cells in ankylosing spondylitis. This clonotype was detected ten times or more. The germline V gene encodes CDR1 MNHEY and CDR2 SVGAGI. Trimming left V 4 bases short and J 0 bases short, with 10 bases between. The CDR3 loop spans 15 amino acids. TCRdb ran MiXCR on the 5' RACE reads and lists one entry per CDR3 protein. The sample gives 200,000 to 250,000 distinct CDR3 sequences, about 26% of which show up once; about 6.2% is in the top ten. The chain is built from TRBV6-5 and TRBJ2-1; unclear D gene. The receptor was isolated from a male donor with ankylosing spondylitis or in good health (not recorded which). The sequencing sample was made of blood, either unsorted or a sorted T cell fraction (not recorded which). The CDR3: CASSSLLPSYNEQFF. The CDR3 DNA is TGTGCCAGCAGTTCCCTCCTACCCTCCTACAATGAGCAGTTCTTC.